This TCR beta chain was observed in a study of T cells in Graves' hyperthyroidism and ophthalmopathy. RNA transcripts gave rise to amplified TCR beta CDR3 regions. First-round RT-PCR of the TCR CDR3 relied on the HTBI primer set. TCRdb reprocessed the multiplex PCR reads with MiXCR, giving one entry per CDR3 protein. The sample carries more than 300,000 distinct CDR3 sequences, 14% recorded once. The germline V gene encodes CDR1 LNHDA and CDR2 SQIVND (reference sequence). The CDR3 is 14 amino acids. V trimming: 8 bases; J trimming: 3 bases; junction bases outside the gene matches: 7. Findings and caveats of the study: Most clonotypes expanded in thyroid above 0.001 were likewise present in blood. Ophthalmopathy, which appeared later, was predicted by the model a median 6.5 months before onset.

This clonotype was picked up a small number of times. Its antigen is as yet unknown. Sequencing was done on a sample of blood. This TCR derives from a woman aged 30 to 39 with Graves' hyperthyroidism. The chain employs TRBV19 and TRBJ2-1; 7 positions match TRBD1. CDR3 sequence reads: CASGPGQSYNEQFF. The CDR3 nucleotides are TGTGCCAGTGGACCGGGACAGAGCTACAATGAGCAGTTCTTC. Using reference TRBV19 and TRBJ2-1 for the parts outside the CDR3, the full variable domain is DGGITQSPKYLFRKEGQNVTLSCEQNLNHDAMYWYRQDPGQGLRLIYYSQIVNDFQKGDIAEGYSVSREKKESFPLTVTSAQKNPTAFYLCASGPGQSYNEQFFGPGTRLTVL.